This TCR beta chain derives from a study of T-cell memory formation after mild COVID-19. Study observations and caveats: From day 15 to 85, contracting clones were balanced between CD4 and CD8, whereas later expanders leaned toward CD4+. Memory cells collected pre-infection included some clones that later responded, suggesting cross-reactive memory joined.

TCR alpha and TCR beta cDNA libraries carrying sample barcodes and UMIs were produced by 5'RACE using constant-segment primers. TCRdb processed the 5' RACE reads anew with MiXCR; each CDR3 protein has one entry. The repertoire consists of 140,000 to 150,000 distinct CDR3 sequences, with around 21% occurring once and the leading ten covering 2% to 2.5%. With respect to this clonotype: The antigen is unknown.

Trimming left V 3 bases short and J 0 bases short, with 6 bases between. Germline V gene sequence: CDR1 SGHAT, CDR2 FQDESV (reference sequence). The CDR3 is 14 amino acids. This sequence joins TRBV11-1 and TRBJ2-1; no firm D call. The sample comprised PBMCs or a T cell subset sorted from them (not recorded which). The receptor's source is an adult woman who had mild COVID-19 (a few samples of this study predate the infection). Cell type and time point are not known. CDR3 protein: CASSLGRSYNEQFF. The DNA of the CDR3 is TGTGCCAGCAGCTTGGGTCGCTCCTACAATGAGCAGTTCTTC.